The 25 T cell receptor beta chains below were found in one sample sequenced in a study of blood T cell repertoires in COVID-19. Sequenced by immunoSEQ multiplex PCR; TCRdb stores in-frame clones only, minus some. The table records some 100,000 clones, about 85% of them present only once. The sample consisted of peripheral blood. The receptors come from a woman aged 70-85 years with active or convalescent COVID-19.

The count of this clone is one. V usage is TRBV5-4 and J usage is TRBJ1-4, with a possible D match to TRBD1 (6 bases). The length of the CDR3 is 15 residues. The V and J ends lost 1 base and 5 bases respectively, with 12 bases between them. Germline lookup yields CDR1 SGHNT and CDR2 YYREEE (reference sequence). CDR3 nucleotides: TGTGCCAGCAGCTTGTTGTCGGGGGGCAATGAAAAACTGTTTTTT. It yields the protein CASSLLSGGNEKLFF.

The rearrangement joins TRBV18 to TRBJ1-2; TRBD1 is a possible D gene (5 bases). CDR3 size: 14 residues. Germline V gene data show CDR1 as KGHSH and CDR2 as LQKENI. V shed 3 bases and J shed 4 bases, with 12 bases lying between them. The DNA for the CDR3 is TGTGCCAGCTCACCTGCAACCGACAGCTATGGCTACACCTTC. It yields the protein CASSPATDSYGYTF.

This clone has more than one count but fewer than ten. The V gene is TRBV19, the J gene TRBJ1-2; D ambiguous. Trimming removed 7 bases at V and 8 bases at J, with 20 bases between. Germline assignment: CDR1 LNHDA and CDR2 SQIVND (reference sequence). This CDR3 has 14 residues. The CDR3 DNA reads TGTGCCAGTATGATGGAGGGCGGACCCATCGGCTACACCTTC. Amino acids: CASMMEGGPIGYTF.

This clone was seen a single time. The chain employs TRBV20-1 and TRBJ2-2; D gene uncertain. The CDR3 is 14 amino acids. Germline V lookup: CDR1 DFQATT, CDR2 SNEGSKA (reference sequence). The V end lost 3 bases, the J end lost 6 bases, and 14 bases lay between the germline ends. The DNA for the CDR3 is TGCAGTGCTAGTTCCGGGTTTATCCCCGGGGAGCTGTTTTTT. This translates into CSASSGFIPGELFF.

This chain joins TRBV2 and TRBJ1-5, with D unclear. The V end lost 5 bases, the J end lost 1 base, and 21 bases lay between the germline ends. The CDR3 is 18 amino acids. Germline CDR1 SNHLY, CDR2 FYNNEI. CDR3 protein: CASSSHSGRGGSNQPQHF. CDR3 DNA sequence: TGTGCCAGCAGTTCCCATTCAGGACGCGGAGGAAGCAATCAGCCCCAGCATTTT.

The V and J genes are TRBV6-6 and TRBJ1-1, with 9 bases matching TRBD1. This CDR3 contains 15 residues. The trim removed 2 bases at V and 1 base at J, leaving 2 bases unmatched. From germline, CDR1 is MNHNY and CDR2 SVGAGI (reference sequence). CDR3 DNA sequence: TGTGCCAGCAGTTACACGGGACAGGGGAACACTGAAGCTTTCTTT. It encodes CASSYTGQGNTEAFF.

CDR3 coding DNA: TGTGCCAGCAGCCTCCGACAGATAACATATAATTCACCCCTCCACTTT. Its protein is CASSLRQITYNSPLHF. J is TRBJ1-6 and V is TRBV7-2; TRBD1 is a possible D gene (5 bases). The germline gives CDR1 SGHTA, CDR2 FQGNSA. This CDR3 is built from 16 residues. Trimming took off 5 bases at V and 4 bases at J, with 15 bases between the two ends.

V and J are TRBV28 and TRBJ1-1; D is unresolved. Trimming took off 7 bases at V and 1 base at J, with 16 bases between the two ends. There are 15 residues in the CDR3. In germline, CDR1 is MDHEN, CDR2 SYDVKM. The CDR3 bases are TGTGCCAGCAATGTAGGATGGGAGCGGAACACTGAAGCTTTCTTT. It specifies CASNVGWERNTEAFF.

This chain connects TRBV5-8 to TRBJ2-7, with 9 bases that match TRBD1. In germline, CDR1 is SGHTS, CDR2 YDEGEE. There are 17 residues in the CDR3. V gave up 3 bases and J gave up 6 bases; unmatched junction bases: 16. The CDR3 region has the DNA TGTGCCAGCAGCTATTTCCGATCGGGGACAGGGCCGGTCGAGCAGTACTTC. It yields the protein CASSYFRSGTGPVEQYF.

This sequence joins TRBV28 and TRBJ2-5; 10 bases match TRBD1. CDR1 is MDHEN, CDR2 SYDVKM, per germline. This CDR3 region has 16 residues. Losses at the gene ends were 1 base for V and 1 base for J; bases not matched to a gene: 3. CDR3 loop: CASSLLGTGVQETQYF. The CDR3 bases are TGTGCCAGCAGTTTATTAGGGACAGGGGTCCAAGAGACCCAGTACTTC.

The chain is built from TRBV6-5 and TRBJ2-2; TRBD1 matches 7 bases. The CDR3 length is 14 residues. Germline V lookup: CDR1 MNHEY, CDR2 SVGAGI. The V segment lost 6 bases and the J segment 3 bases; nucleotides outside the gene matches: 4. The CDR3 DNA reads TGTGCCAGCAGAGCTACAGGGGACACCGGGGAGCTGTTTTTT. Protein product: CASRATGDTGELFF.

The rearrangement links TRBV7-9 to TRBJ2-5; 8 bases agree with TRBD1. With V trimmed by 1 base and J by 5 bases, 6 bases remained unmatched. This CDR3 spans 15 amino acids. Germline V gives CDR1 SEHNR, CDR2 FQNEAQ (reference sequence). The CDR3 is CASSLVVGDRETQYF. The CDR3 nucleotides read TGTGCCAGCAGCTTAGTGGTAGGGGACAGGGAGACCCAGTACTTC.

The V gene is TRBV12-3 or TRBV12-4, the J gene TRBJ2-5, with 8 bases fitting TRBD1. V trimming: 4 bases; J trimming: 5 bases; junction bases outside the gene matches: 3. The CDR3 runs to 13 residues. CDR3 DNA sequence: TGTGCCAGCAGTTCAGGGGGCAAGGAGACCCAGTACTTC. It codes for CASSSGGKETQYF.

The genes are TRBV3-1 (or the pseudogene TRBV3-2) and TRBJ1-5, with a possible D match to TRBD1 (6 bases). Germline loops: CDR1 LGHDT, CDR2 YNNKEL (reference sequence). The length of the CDR3 is 14 residues. V gave up 9 bases and J gave up 0 bases, with 12 bases separating them. For the CDR3, the DNA is TGTGCCAGGGGAGACAGGAATAGCAATCAGCCCCAGCATTTT. Protein sequence: CARGDRNSNQPQHF.

The rearrangement links TRBV5-1 to TRBJ1-4; no definite D call. This CDR3 region has 15 residues. Germline CDR1 and CDR2: SGHRS and YFSETQ. V lost 0 bases and J 8 bases, leaving 14 bases between the germline ends. The CDR3 nucleotides read TGCGCCAGCAGCTTGGGAGGACTGGCACCGGAAAAACTGTTTTTT. Its protein product is CASSLGGLAPEKLFF.

In its sample, this clone was seen a few times. CDR3 DNA sequence: TGTGCCAGCAGGGGAGTTGAGAATTCACCCCTCCACTTT. Amino acid sequence: CASRGVENSPLHF. The chain combines TRBV27 with TRBJ1-6; D is ambiguous. The CDR3 consists of 13 residues. Trimming took 6 bases from V and 7 from J, leaving 10 bases between them. Germline V gene lookup returns CDR1 MNHEY and CDR2 SMNVEV (reference sequence).

The chain's CDR3 is CASSAAGFSYNEQFF. As DNA, the CDR3 is TGTGCCAGCAGCGCAGCGGGGTTTTCCTACAATGAGCAGTTCTTC. The gene calls are TRBV7-2 and TRBJ2-1; 7 positions agree with TRBD2. The CDR3 contains 15 residues. With V trimmed by 5 bases and J by 1 base, 5 bases remained unmatched. CDR1 is SGHTA and CDR2 is FQGNSA in the germline V gene.

The J gene is TRBJ2-7, the V gene TRBV5-1, with 10 bases matching TRBD1. V dropped 3 bases and J dropped 4; count of bases not matched to a gene: 4. The CDR3 consists of 14 residues. CDR1 and CDR2 from the germline V gene are SGHRS and YFSETQ. CDR3 DNA sequence: TGCGCCAGCAGCTCGAGGACAGGGGGTTACGAGCAGTACTTC. Its protein is CASSSRTGGYEQYF.

The genes are TRBV5-1 and TRBJ1-1; 7 bases line up with TRBD1. CDR1 is SGHRS and CDR2 is YFSETQ in the germline V gene. With V trimmed by 0 bases and J by 1 base, 9 bases remained unmatched. CDR3 length equals 17 residues. CDR3 loop: CASSLDGTAGGNTEAFF. CDR3 DNA sequence: TGCGCCAGCAGCTTGGATGGGACAGCCGGAGGGAACACTGAAGCTTTCTTT.

This rearrangement joins TRBV2 to TRBJ2-7, with TRBD2 matching 7 bases. The CDR3 runs to 14 residues. The V gene end was trimmed by 8 bases and the J gene end by 0 bases; junction bases not matched to a gene: 7. Per germline, CDR1 SNHLY and CDR2 FYNNEI. CDR3 sequence reads: CASRRRGTSYEQYF. The CDR3 DNA sequence: TGTGCCAGCCGGAGGCGGGGGACCTCCTACGAGCAGTACTTC.

This clone showed up just once. The genes are TRBV9 and TRBJ2-7; TRBD2 matches at 8 bases. Per germline, CDR1 SGDLS and CDR2 YYNGEE. This CDR3 is built from 14 residues. Trimming took 4 bases from V and 3 from J; bases not matched to a gene: 6. The CDR3 protein is CASSQTSANYEQYF. The CDR3 DNA reads TGTGCCAGCAGCCAGACTAGCGCTAACTACGAGCAGTACTTC.

The J gene is TRBJ1-1, the V gene TRBV18, with D hard to call. With 2 bases removed from V and 0 bases from J, the gap between germline ends came to 13 bases. The germline gives CDR1 KGHSH, CDR2 LQKENI. The length of the CDR3 is 16 residues. The CDR3 DNA sequence: TGTGCCAGCTCACCAATGAACGGGGTCTTGAACACTGAAGCTTTCTTT. Translating it yields CASSPMNGVLNTEAFF.

The chain uses TRBV6-5 and TRBJ2-5, with 8 bases fitting TRBD1. J lost 5 bases, V lost 7 bases, and 12 bases had no gene match. The germline V gene encodes CDR1 MNHEY and CDR2 SVGAGI. The CDR3 consists of 15 residues. The CDR3 is CASIQVGRQGETQYF. CDR3 sequence (DNA): TGTGCCAGCATTCAAGTTGGAAGACAGGGGGAGACCCAGTACTTC.

The CDR3 is CASSYDSSATDTQYF. The CDR3 DNA reads TGTGCCAGCAGTTACGACTCGTCTGCCACAGATACGCAGTATTTT. This sequence joins TRBV6-5 and TRBJ2-3; D gene ambiguous. The CDR3 runs 15 residues. V was shortened by 2 bases and J by 2 bases, with 11 bases between the two germline ends. Looked up from germline, CDR1 is MNHEY and CDR2 is SVGAGI.

The V call is TRBV9, the J call TRBJ1-2; no firm D call. V lost 5 bases to trimming and J lost 4 bases, with 15 bases between them. The CDR3 is 14 amino acids. CDR1 SGDLS and CDR2 YYNGEE come from the germline V gene. Here the CDR3 DNA reads TGTGCCAGCAGATCCGGAGAGGCGGGCTATGGCTACACCTTC. Protein product: CASRSGEAGYGYTF.